The 24 T cell receptor beta chains reported below all come from one sample, sequenced in a study of blood T cell repertoires in COVID-19. The assay was immunoSEQ multiplex PCR, and TCRdb's table has in-frame clones only and misses some. The sample records more than 140,000 clones, roughly four fifths being singletons. The sample consisted of peripheral blood. Every receptor here comes from a human donor in a cohort sampled during active COVID-19.

The chain recombines TRBV2 with TRBJ2-7, with TRBD1 matching 11 bases. In germline, CDR1 is SNHLY, CDR2 FYNNEI. The CDR3 extends over 14 amino acids. V lost 4 bases, J lost 3 bases, and 2 bases stayed unmatched. CDR3 DNA: TGTGCCAGCAGTGTCGGGACAGGGGGCTACGAGCAGTACTTC. This gives the protein CASSVGTGGYEQYF.

V is TRBV6-5 and J is TRBJ2-7, with a weak D call TRBD1 (6 bases). Per the germline V gene, CDR1 is MNHEY and CDR2 is SVGAGI. The CDR3 sequence is 11 residues long. V shed 7 bases and J shed 6 bases, with 10 bases lying between them. The CDR3 nucleotides read TGTGCCAGCAAGGGGGTCGGCGAGCAGTACTTC. Protein: CASKGVGEQYF.

This sequence joins TRBV29-1 and TRBJ2-1, with D maybe TRBD2 (6 bases). Trimming pared 4 bases from V and 10 bases from J, leaving 20 bases between. The CDR3 sequence is 14 residues long. Per germline, CDR1 SQVTM and CDR2 ANQGSEA. CDR3 region: CSVALRTIGGEQFF. In DNA, the CDR3 is TGCAGCGTTGCTCTCCGGACTATCGGTGGCGAGCAGTTCTTC.

V is TRBV19 and J is TRBJ1-1, with 10 bases matching TRBD1. In germline, CDR1 is LNHDA, CDR2 SQIVND (reference sequence). Unmatched junction bases numbered 2, after V lost 6 bases and J lost 4 bases. The CDR3 totals 13 residues. The CDR3, as DNA: TGTGCCAGTAGGACAGGGGGCGGCACTGAAGCTTTCTTT. This encodes CASRTGGGTEAFF.

V and J are TRBV4-2 and TRBJ2-7; weak D call: TRBD2 (6 bases). Germline V lookup: CDR1 LGHNA, CDR2 YNFKEQ. V was clipped by 1 base and J by 6 bases, with 10 bases between them. This CDR3 is built from 13 residues. The CDR3 coding sequence is TGTGCCAGCAGCCAAGCCGGCGGGGCCGAGCAGTACTTC. Amino acids: CASSQAGGAEQYF.

The V call is TRBV27, the J call TRBJ1-5; 10 bases map to TRBD1. Germline trimming cut 1 base from V and 4 bases from J; bases unmatched to any gene: 7. Per germline, CDR1 MNHEY and CDR2 SMNVEV (reference sequence). The CDR3 length is 17 residues. CDR3 DNA sequence: TGTGCCAGCAGTTTATTAGGGACAGGGGTTTTAAATCAGCCCCAGCATTTT. It specifies CASSLLGTGVLNQPQHF.

The chain joins TRBV3-1 (or the pseudogene TRBV3-2) to TRBJ1-4; D is unresolved. Trimming left V 1 base short and J 5 bases short, with 14 bases between. Germline values: CDR1 LGHDT, CDR2 YNNKEL (reference sequence). The CDR3 has 16 residues. Here the CDR3 DNA reads TGTGCCAGCAGCCAAGTCCCCGGAAGAGGAAATGAAAAACTGTTTTTT. Translated: CASSQVPGRGNEKLFF.

This chain joins TRBV19 and TRBJ1-2; D gene ambiguous. The germline CDR1 and CDR2 sequences are LNHDA and SQIVND (reference sequence). The length of the CDR3 is 13 residues. The V gene lost 3 bases and the J gene lost 5 bases, with 10 bases spanning the gap. CDR3 in amino acids: CASSIESVYGYTF. The CDR3 DNA sequence: TGTGCCAGTAGTATTGAGTCTGTATATGGCTACACCTTC.

The gene calls are TRBV19 and TRBJ2-7; 7 bases align to TRBD1. CDR1 is LNHDA, CDR2 SQIVND, per germline (reference sequence). The CDR3 extends over 14 amino acids. V lost 5 bases to trimming and J lost 3 bases; unmatched junction nucleotides: 7. This CDR3 is CASSVDRAGYEQYF. DNA for the CDR3: TGTGCCAGTAGTGTCGACAGGGCGGGCTACGAGCAGTACTTC.

The rearrangement links TRBV28 to TRBJ2-1, with TRBD2 identical over 9 bases. Germline assignment: CDR1 MDHEN and CDR2 SYDVKM. Germline trimming cut 4 bases from V and 4 bases from J; bases unmatched to any gene: 2. The CDR3 is 14 amino acids. In DNA form, the CDR3 reads TGTGCCAGCAGTTATACTAGCGGGTACAATGAGCAGTTCTTC. This gives the protein CASSYTSGYNEQFF.

The rearrangement joins TRBV19 to TRBJ2-5; the match to TRBD1 covers 8 bases. Germline V CDR1 and CDR2: LNHDA, SQIVND (reference sequence). The CDR3 runs 17 residues. The trim removed 4 bases at V and 2 bases at J, leaving 12 bases unmatched. This CDR3 reads CASSTWRQGKVQETQYF. CDR3 nucleotides: TGTGCCAGTAGTACCTGGCGACAGGGGAAAGTACAAGAGACCCAGTACTTC.

This clone was detected only once. The chain has TRBV4-2 and TRBJ1-2; D unclear. Trimming pared 0 bases from V and 4 bases from J, leaving 12 bases between. The CDR3 has 15 amino acids. Germline V CDR1 and CDR2: LGHNA, YNFKEQ. The CDR3 reads CASSQDLASRYGYTF. The CDR3 bases are TGTGCCAGCAGCCAAGATTTGGCCAGTCGCTATGGCTACACCTTC.

V usage is TRBV7-8 and J usage is TRBJ1-6; D not certain. CDR3 length equals 12 residues. V was shortened by 11 bases and J by 4 bases, with 9 bases between the two germline ends. Per the germline V gene, CDR1 is SGHVS and CDR2 is FQNEAQ. CDR3 nucleotides: TGTGCCTGGGGAGAATATAATTCACCCCTCCACTTT. Translating gives CAWGEYNSPLHF.

This chain connects TRBV5-1 to TRBJ2-7, with 9 bases matching TRBD2. The CDR3 contains 15 residues. CDR1 is SGHRS and CDR2 is YFSETQ in the germline V gene. V gave up 3 bases and J gave up 7 bases; unmatched junction bases: 11. As DNA, the CDR3 is TGCGCCAGCAGCTCGGACGGCGGGAGGGAGCGGGAGCAGTACTTC. As protein: CASSSDGGREREQYF.

The chain joins TRBV5-1 to TRBJ2-5, with 8 bases aligning to TRBD2. V trimming: 6 bases; J trimming: 2 bases; junction bases outside the gene matches: 6. The germline V gene has CDR1 SGHRS and CDR2 YFSETQ. The CDR3 contains 14 residues. The CDR3: CASTQVAGQETQYF. CDR3 coding DNA: TGCGCCAGCACACAGGTAGCGGGGCAAGAGACCCAGTACTTC.

This chain uses TRBV7-9 with TRBJ2-2, with TRBD1 as a possible D gene (5 bases). This CDR3 has 15 residues. V lost 1 base, J lost 5 bases, and 11 bases lay in between. The germline V gene has CDR1 SEHNR and CDR2 FQNEAQ (reference sequence). The CDR3 here is CASSLVGDWTGELFF. For the CDR3, the DNA is TGTGCCAGCAGCTTAGTAGGGGATTGGACCGGGGAGCTGTTTTTT. The complete variable domain, with remaining parts taken from reference TRBV7-9 and TRBJ2-2, reads DTGVSQNPRHKITKRGQNVTFRCDPISEHNRLYWYRQTLGQGPEFLTYFQNEAQLEKSRLLSDRFSAERPKGSFSTLEIQRTEQGDSAMYLCASSLVGDWTGELFFGEGSRLTVL.

The chain joins TRBV5-4 to TRBJ2-7, with 9 bases lining up with TRBD1. The CDR3 runs to 14 residues. J gave up 2 bases and V 2 bases, and 2 bases lay outside the gene matches. Per germline, CDR1 SGHNT and CDR2 YYREEE (reference sequence). CDR3 coding DNA: TGTGCCAGCAGCTTCGGGGACAGGGCCTACGAGCAGTACTTC. Its protein product is CASSFGDRAYEQYF.

The rearrangement links TRBV15 to TRBJ1-2; 7 nucleotides agree with TRBD1. This CDR3 region has 15 residues. V trimming: 3 bases; J trimming: 0 bases; junction bases outside the gene matches: 4. Germline V gene sequence: CDR1 LNHNV, CDR2 YYDKDF (reference sequence). CDR3 in DNA: TGTGCCACCAGCAGGGGGGGACAGTCTAACTATGGCTACACCTTC. Translated: CATSRGGQSNYGYTF. Supplemented by reference TRBV15 and TRBJ1-2, the full variable domain reads DAMVIQNPRYQVTQFGKPVTLSCSQTLNHNVMYWYQQKSSQAPKLLFHYYDKDFNNEADTPDNFQSRRPNTSFCFLDIRSPGLGDTAMYLCATSRGGQSNYGYTFGSGTRLTVV.

The chain uses TRBV3-1 (or the pseudogene TRBV3-2) and TRBJ1-2; 12 bases are shared with TRBD1. V lost 4 bases and J lost 8; bases outside the gene matches: 11. This CDR3 spans 16 amino acids. Germline CDR1 is LGHDT and CDR2 is YNNKEL (reference sequence). As DNA, the CDR3 is TGTGCCAGCAGCCTCGGGACAGGGGGCCACGTCAGGGGCTACACCTTC. Translating it yields CASSLGTGGHVRGYTF.

J is TRBJ2-1 and V is TRBV18, with no clear D. The CDR3 loop spans 15 amino acids. V was cut by 1 base and J by 5 bases, with 12 bases left in between. CDR1 is KGHSH, CDR2 LQKENI, per germline. The DNA of the CDR3 is TGTGCCAGCTCACCACAGAAGATCTATGACAATGAGCAGTTCTTC. Residues: CASSPQKIYDNEQFF.

V usage is TRBV7-8 and J usage is TRBJ1-1; no definite D call. The CDR3 contains 13 residues. The V end was cut by 5 bases, the J end by 4 bases, with 11 bases between. In germline, CDR1 is SGHVS, CDR2 FQNEAQ. The DNA for the CDR3 is TGTGCCAGCAGCAAGGTCGGAGGCACTGAAGCTTTCTTT. Its protein product is CASSKVGGTEAFF. Supplemented by reference TRBV7-8 and TRBJ1-1, the full variable domain reads GAGVSQSPRYKVAKRGQDVALRCDPISGHVSLFWYQQALGQGPEFLTYFQNEAQLDKSGLPSDRFFAERPEGSVSTLKIQRTQQEDSAVYLCASSKVGGTEAFFGQGTRLTVV.

This chain uses TRBV29-1 with TRBJ2-2; no clear D. There are 11 residues in the CDR3. The germline CDR1 and CDR2 sequences are SQVTM and ANQGSEA. V dropped 7 bases and J dropped 4 bases, with 7 bases sitting between them. In DNA, the CDR3 is TGCAGCGGGAGAGGCACCGGGGAGCTGTTTTTT. Its protein product is CSGRGTGELFF.

This chain connects TRBV3-1 (or the pseudogene TRBV3-2) to TRBJ2-1, with D unresolved. Trimming shortened V by 2 bases and J by 0 bases, and 5 bases separated the two germline ends. CDR1 and CDR2 from the germline V gene are LGHDT and YNNKEL (reference sequence). The CDR3 totals 14 residues. The CDR3 here is CASSQSPSYNEQFF. As DNA, the CDR3 is TGTGCCAGCAGCCAAAGCCCCTCCTACAATGAGCAGTTCTTC.

The chain couples TRBV13 to TRBJ1-2, with TRBD1 matching 7 bases. CDR1 and CDR2 from the germline V gene are PRHDT and FYEKMQ (reference sequence). This CDR3 is built from 15 residues. Trimming cost V 4 bases and J 4 bases; bases outside gene matches: 9. This CDR3 reads CASSSGTVRTYGYTF. CDR3 DNA: TGTGCCAGCAGCTCAGGGACAGTCCGAACCTATGGCTACACCTTC.